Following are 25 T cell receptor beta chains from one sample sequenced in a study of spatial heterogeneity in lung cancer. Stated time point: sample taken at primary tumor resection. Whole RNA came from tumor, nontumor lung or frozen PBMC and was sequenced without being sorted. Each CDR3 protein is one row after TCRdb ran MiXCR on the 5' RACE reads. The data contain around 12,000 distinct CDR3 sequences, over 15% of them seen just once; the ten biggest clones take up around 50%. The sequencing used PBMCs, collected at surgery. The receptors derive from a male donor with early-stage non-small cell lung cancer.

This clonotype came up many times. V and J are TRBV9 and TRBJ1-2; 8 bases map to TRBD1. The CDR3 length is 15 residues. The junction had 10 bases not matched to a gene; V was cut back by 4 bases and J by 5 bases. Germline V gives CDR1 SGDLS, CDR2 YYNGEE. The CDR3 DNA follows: TGTGCCAGCAGCCCCGGGACAGGAGGGGCGTATGGCTACACCTTC. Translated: CASSPGTGGAYGYTF.

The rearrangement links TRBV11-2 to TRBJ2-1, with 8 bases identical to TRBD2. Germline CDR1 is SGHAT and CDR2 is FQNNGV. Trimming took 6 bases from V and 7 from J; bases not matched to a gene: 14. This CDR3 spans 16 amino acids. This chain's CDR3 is CASSRTSGSNGNEQFF. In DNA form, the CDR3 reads TGTGCCAGCAGTAGGACGAGCGGGAGTAACGGTAATGAGCAGTTCTTC. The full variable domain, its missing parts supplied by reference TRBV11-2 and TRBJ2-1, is EAGVAQSPRYKIIEKRQSVAFWCNPISGHATLYWYQQILGQGPKLLIQFQNNGVVDDSQLPKDRFSAERLKGVDSTLKIQPAKLEDSAVYLCASSRTSGSNGNEQFFGPGTRLTVL.

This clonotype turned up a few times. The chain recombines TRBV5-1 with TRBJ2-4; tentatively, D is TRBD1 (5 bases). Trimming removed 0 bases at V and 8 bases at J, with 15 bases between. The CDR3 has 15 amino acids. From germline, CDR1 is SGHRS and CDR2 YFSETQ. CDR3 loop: CASSLDVAGPDIQYF. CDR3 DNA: TGCGCCAGCAGCTTGGATGTGGCAGGGCCGGACATTCAGTACTTC. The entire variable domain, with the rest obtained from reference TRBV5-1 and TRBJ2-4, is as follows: KAGVTQTPRYLIKTRGQQVTLSCSPISGHRSVSWYQQTPGQGLQFLFEYFSETQRNKGNFPGRFSGRQFSNSRSEMNVSTLELGDSALYLCASSLDVAGPDIQYFGAGTRLSVL.

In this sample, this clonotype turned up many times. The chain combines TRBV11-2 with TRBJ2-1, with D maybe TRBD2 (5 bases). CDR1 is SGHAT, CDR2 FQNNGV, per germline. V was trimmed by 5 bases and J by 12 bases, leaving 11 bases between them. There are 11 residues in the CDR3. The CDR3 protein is CASSANEGQFF. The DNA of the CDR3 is TGTGCCAGCAGCGCGAATGAGGGGCAGTTCTTC. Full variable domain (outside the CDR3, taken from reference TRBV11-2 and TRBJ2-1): EAGVAQSPRYKIIEKRQSVAFWCNPISGHATLYWYQQILGQGPKLLIQFQNNGVVDDSQLPKDRFSAERLKGVDSTLKIQPAKLEDSAVYLCASSANEGQFFGPGTRLTVL.

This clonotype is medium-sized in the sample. CDR3: CASSFRSSGNTGELFF. In nucleotides, the CDR3 is TGTGCCAGCAGCTTCCGTTCGAGCGGGAACACCGGGGAGCTGTTTTTT. This rearrangement joins TRBV7-9 to TRBJ2-2, with D possibly being TRBD2 (5 bases). The V end was cut by 3 bases, the J end by 1 base, with 12 bases between. The CDR3 spans 16 residues. Germline CDR1 is SEHNR and CDR2 is FQNEAQ (reference sequence).

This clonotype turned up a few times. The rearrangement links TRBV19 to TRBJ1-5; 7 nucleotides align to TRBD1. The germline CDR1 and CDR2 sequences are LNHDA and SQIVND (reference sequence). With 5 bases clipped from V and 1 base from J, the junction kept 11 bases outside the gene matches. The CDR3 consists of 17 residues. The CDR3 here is CASSQPLTGLSNQPQHF. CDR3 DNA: TGTGCCAGTAGTCAACCCCTGACAGGGTTGAGCAATCAGCCCCAGCATTTT.

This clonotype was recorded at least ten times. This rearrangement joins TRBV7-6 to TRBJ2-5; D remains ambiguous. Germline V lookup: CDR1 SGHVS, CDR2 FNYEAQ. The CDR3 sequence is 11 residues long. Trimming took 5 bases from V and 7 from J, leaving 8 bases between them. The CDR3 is CASSPWRTQYF. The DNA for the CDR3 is TGTGCCAGCAGCCCTTGGAGGACCCAGTACTTC.

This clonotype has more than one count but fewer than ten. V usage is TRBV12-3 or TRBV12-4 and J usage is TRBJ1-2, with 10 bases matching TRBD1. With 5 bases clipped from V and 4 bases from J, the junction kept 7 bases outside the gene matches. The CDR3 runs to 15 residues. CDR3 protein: CASSRDRGGGYGYTF. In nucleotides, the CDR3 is TGTGCCAGCAGTAGGGACAGGGGAGGGGGCTATGGCTACACCTTC.

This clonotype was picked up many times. The CDR3 is CASSGGGPQQPQHF. The DNA for the CDR3 is TGTGCCAGCAGTGGGGGAGGGCCCCAACAGCCCCAGCATTTT. The chain uses TRBV25-1 and TRBJ1-5; D is uncertain. The germline CDR1 and CDR2 sequences are MGHDK and SYGVNS. V was cut by 4 bases and J by 7 bases, with 14 bases left in between. CDR3 size: 14 residues.

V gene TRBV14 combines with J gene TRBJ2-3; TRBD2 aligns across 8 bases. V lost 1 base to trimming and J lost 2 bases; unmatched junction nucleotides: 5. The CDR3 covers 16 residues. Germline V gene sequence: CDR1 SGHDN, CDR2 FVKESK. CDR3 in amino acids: CASSQVAGGNTDTQYF. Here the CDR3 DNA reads TGTGCCAGCAGCCAAGTGGCGGGAGGCAACACAGATACGCAGTATTTT.

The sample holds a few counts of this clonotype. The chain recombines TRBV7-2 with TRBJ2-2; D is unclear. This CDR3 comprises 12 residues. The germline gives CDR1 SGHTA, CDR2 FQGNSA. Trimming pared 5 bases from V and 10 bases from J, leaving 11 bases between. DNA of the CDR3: TGTGCCAGCAGCCTCGATCTCCTGGAGCTGTTTTTT. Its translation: CASSLDLLELFF.

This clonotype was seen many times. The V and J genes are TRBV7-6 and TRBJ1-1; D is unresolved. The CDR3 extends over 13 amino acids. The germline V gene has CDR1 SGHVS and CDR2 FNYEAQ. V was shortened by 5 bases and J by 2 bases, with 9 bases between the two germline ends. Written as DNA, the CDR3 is TGTGCCAGCAGCCTGACCGGAAACACTGAAGCTTTCTTT. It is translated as CASSLTGNTEAFF.

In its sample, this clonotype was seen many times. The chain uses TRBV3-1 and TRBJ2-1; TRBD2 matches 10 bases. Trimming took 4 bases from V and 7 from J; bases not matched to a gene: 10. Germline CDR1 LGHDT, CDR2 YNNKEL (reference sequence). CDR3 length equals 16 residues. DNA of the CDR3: TGTGCCAGCAGCCTACTAGCGGGACGAACGGGGAATGAGCAGTTCTTC. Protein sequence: CASSLLAGRTGNEQFF.

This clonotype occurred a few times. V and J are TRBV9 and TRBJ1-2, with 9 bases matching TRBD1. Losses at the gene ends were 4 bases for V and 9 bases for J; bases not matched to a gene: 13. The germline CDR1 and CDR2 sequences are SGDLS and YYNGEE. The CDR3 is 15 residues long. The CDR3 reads CASSPRTGVYVSYTF. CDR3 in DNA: TGTGCCAGCAGCCCAAGGACAGGGGTTTATGTAAGCTACACCTTC.

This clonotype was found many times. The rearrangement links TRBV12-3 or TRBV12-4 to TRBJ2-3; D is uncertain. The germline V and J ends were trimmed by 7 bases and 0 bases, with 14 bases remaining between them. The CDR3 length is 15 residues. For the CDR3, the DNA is TGTGCCAGCAAGTTCACAGTAGGTAGCACAGATACGCAGTATTTT. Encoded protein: CASKFTVGSTDTQYF.

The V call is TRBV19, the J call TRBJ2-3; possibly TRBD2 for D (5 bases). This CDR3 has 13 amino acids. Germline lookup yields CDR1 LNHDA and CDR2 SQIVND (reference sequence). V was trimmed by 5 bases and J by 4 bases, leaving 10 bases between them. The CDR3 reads CASSLGLADTQYF. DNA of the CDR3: TGTGCCAGTAGTCTCGGACTTGCAGATACGCAGTATTTT.

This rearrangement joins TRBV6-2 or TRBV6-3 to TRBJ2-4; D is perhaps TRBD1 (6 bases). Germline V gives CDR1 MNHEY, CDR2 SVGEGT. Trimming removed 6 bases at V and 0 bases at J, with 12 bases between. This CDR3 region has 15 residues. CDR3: CASRTRGAAKNIQYF. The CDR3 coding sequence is TGTGCCAGCAGGACCAGGGGCGCAGCCAAAAACATTCAGTACTTC.

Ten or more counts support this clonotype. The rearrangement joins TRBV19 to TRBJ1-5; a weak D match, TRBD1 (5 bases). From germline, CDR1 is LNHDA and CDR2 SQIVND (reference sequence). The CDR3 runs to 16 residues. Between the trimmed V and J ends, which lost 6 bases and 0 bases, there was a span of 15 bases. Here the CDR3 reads CASSRQGRYSNQPQHF. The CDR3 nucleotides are TGTGCCAGTAGCAGGCAGGGTCGTTATAGCAATCAGCCCCAGCATTTT.

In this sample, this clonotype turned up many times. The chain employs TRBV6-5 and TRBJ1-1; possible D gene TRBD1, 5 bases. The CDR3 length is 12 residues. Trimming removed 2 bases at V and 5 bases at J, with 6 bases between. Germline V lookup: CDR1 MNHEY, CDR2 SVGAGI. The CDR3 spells CASSYGGTEAFF. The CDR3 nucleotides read TGTGCCAGCAGTTACGGGGGAACTGAAGCTTTCTTT.

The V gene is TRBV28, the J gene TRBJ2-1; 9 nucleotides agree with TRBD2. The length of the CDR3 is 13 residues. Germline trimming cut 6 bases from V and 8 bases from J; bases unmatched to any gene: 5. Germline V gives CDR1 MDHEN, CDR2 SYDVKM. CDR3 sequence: CASRPGTSYEQFF. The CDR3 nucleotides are TGTGCCAGCAGACCCGGGACTAGCTATGAGCAGTTCTTC.

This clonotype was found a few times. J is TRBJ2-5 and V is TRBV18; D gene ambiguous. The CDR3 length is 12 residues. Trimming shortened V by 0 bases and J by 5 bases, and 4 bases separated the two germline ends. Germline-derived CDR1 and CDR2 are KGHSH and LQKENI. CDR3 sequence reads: CASSPPYETQYF. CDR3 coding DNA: TGTGCCAGCTCACCACCGTATGAGACCCAGTACTTC.

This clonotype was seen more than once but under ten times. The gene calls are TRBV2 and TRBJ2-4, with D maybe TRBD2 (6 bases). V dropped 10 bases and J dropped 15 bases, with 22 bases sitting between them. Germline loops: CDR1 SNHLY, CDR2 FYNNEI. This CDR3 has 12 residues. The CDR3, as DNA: TGTGCCACAGCTGGGGGAGGCAGGCTCCTGTACTTC. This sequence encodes CATAGGGRLLYF. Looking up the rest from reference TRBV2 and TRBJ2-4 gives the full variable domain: EPEVTQTPSHQVTQMGQEVILRCVPISNHLYFYWYRQILGQKVEFLVSFYNNEISEKSEIFDDQFSVERPDGSNFTLKIRSTKLEDSAMYFCATAGGGRLLYFGAGTRLSVL.

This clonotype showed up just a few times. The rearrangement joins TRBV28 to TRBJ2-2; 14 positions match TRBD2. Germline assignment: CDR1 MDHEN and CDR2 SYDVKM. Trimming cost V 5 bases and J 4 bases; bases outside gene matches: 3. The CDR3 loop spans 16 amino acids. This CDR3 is CASSPGLAGGTGELFF. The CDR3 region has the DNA TGTGCCAGCAGTCCCGGACTAGCGGGGGGCACCGGGGAGCTGTTTTTT.

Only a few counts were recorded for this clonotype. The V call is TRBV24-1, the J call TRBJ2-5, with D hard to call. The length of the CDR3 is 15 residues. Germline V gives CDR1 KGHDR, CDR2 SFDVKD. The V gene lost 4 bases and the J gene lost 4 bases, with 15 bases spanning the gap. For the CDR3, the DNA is TGTGCCACCAGTGACCCCGGACCCAAGGGAGAGACCCAGTACTTC. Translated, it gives CATSDPGPKGETQYF.

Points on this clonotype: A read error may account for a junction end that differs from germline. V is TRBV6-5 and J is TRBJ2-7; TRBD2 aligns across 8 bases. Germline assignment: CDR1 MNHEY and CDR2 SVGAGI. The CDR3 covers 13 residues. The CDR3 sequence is CASSESGSYERYF. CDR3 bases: TGTGCCAGCAGCGAGAGCGGGAGTTACGAGCGGTACTTC.